The clone carrying this T cell receptor beta chain was picked up a small number of times. Germline CDR1 reads MNHEY; CDR2 reads SVGEGT. The CDR3 has 15 amino acids. Between the trimmed V and J ends, which lost 2 bases and 3 bases, there was a span of 14 bases. TCRdb passed the 5' RACE reads through MiXCR, listing each CDR3 protein once. Among roughly 250,000 distinct CDR3 sequences listed, approximately 12% were seen once. The data were obtained in a study of T cells after yellow fever vaccination. The material was CD4+ T cells sorted from PBMCs, obtained 45 days after the yellow fever booster vaccination. The chain joins TRBV6-2 or TRBV6-3 to TRBJ2-7; tentative D call: TRBD1 (5 bases). This receptor was identified in a man aged 30 to 39 who received the YFV17D yellow fever vaccine. DNA for the CDR3: TGTGCCAGCAGTTACCCTAAAGGGGTCCTCTACGAGCAGTACTTC. Translation gives CASSYPKGVLYEQYF.